This TCR beta chain was documented in a study of T cell responses to AZD1222 COVID-19 vaccine. Study-wide background: Second-dose groups at about 4 or about 12 weeks were pooled.

The germline V gene encodes CDR1 MNHEY and CDR2 SVGAGI. This CDR3 contains 11 residues. Trimming left V 6 bases short and J 4 bases short, with 6 bases between. Overall study results and limits: Compared with day 0, the breadth and depth of the Spike-specific TCR repertoire rose significantly after two doses of AZD1222. Unmutated variant regions reportedly attract nearly half of all spike-specific TCRs.

Turning to this clone: What it binds is unknown.

TCRdb keeps only in-frame clones here, not all; method: immunoSEQ multiplex PCR. The sample lists some 97,000 clones, 85% to 90% occurring once. The input for sequencing was peripheral blood, taken on day 0 of AZD1222 vaccination. This sequence was found in an adult in good health. The chain carries TRBV6-5 and TRBJ1-1; D remains unclear. The CDR3: CASRKGTEAFF. The CDR3 DNA sequence: TGTGCCAGCAGGAAGGGCACTGAAGCTTTCTTT.